This T cell receptor beta chain was identified during a study of memory B cells and T cells in multiple sclerosis (dated by TCRdb to the late 2010s). Notes on the research overall: In multiple sclerosis patients, the study set the TCR beta repertoires of autoproliferating peripheral T cells against those of T cells infiltrating brain lesions. TCR sequencing included two multiple sclerosis patients for whom either brain lesions at autopsy or brain-infiltrating cells from biopsy were available.

The V and J ends are trimmed by 6 bases and 1 base, leaving 13 bases between them. Counted from cysteine to phenylalanine, this CDR3 has 15 amino acids. The read is trimmed to its CDR3 DNA, 45 bases read in frame from base 1. The germline V gene provides CDR1 WSHSY and CDR2 SAAADI. Findings and caveats that apply to the study as a whole: Clone-set sizes varied between compartments, which affected the numbers of shared clonotypes and made normalization necessary.

TCRbeta CDR3 regions were amplified from extracted genomic DNA using the immunoSEQ Platform. The immunoSEQ assay combined multiplex PCR with high-throughput sequencing and a vendor bioinformatics pipeline. Turning to the authors' computational methods: Non-productive sequences and CDR3s shorter than 4 amino acids were excluded, and clonotype frequencies were recalculated for each sample. Shared clonotypes were identified in immunoSEQ Analyzer 2.0 as identical CDR3 amino acid, V gene and J gene sequences. Repertoire overlap was normalized by dividing shared clonotype counts by the product of both clone-set sizes, with the result scaled by 1000 into arbitrary units. TCRdb stores this immuneACCESS table with in-frame sequences only. Part of the clones is absent; in the studies checked, under half of the shortfall reflects unresolved V genes, and no reason is known for the rest. Clonal size and the V and J genes are those of that table, whereas D and trimming came from the DNA. Present in this sample are some 49,000 clones, roughly 82% of which were seen just once. Roughly 1.1% of the sample rests with the top ten.

A word on this clone: The antigen it binds to is not known. The sample holds no much larger clone one base away, and base qualities are not on file.

After CFSE-labeled PBMCs were cultured without any stimulus, the autoproliferating (CFSEdim) and non-proliferating (CFSEhi) T cell fractions were each sequenced on their own. A total of 5x10^7 CFSE-labeled PBMCs were cultured for 7 days without stimulus, and replicate wells were then pooled. Labeling of PBMCs used 0.5 uM CFSE, and the cells were then grown in serum-free AIM-V medium with no exogenous stimuli added. PBMCs were isolated by Ficoll density gradient centrifugation and were cryopreserved before use. Using a FACSAria III, live 7-AAD-negative cells were sorted, then washed with PBS and stored frozen at -80 degrees C as dry pellets.

The clonotype comes from a human donor with multiple sclerosis. Sequencing input: PBMCs from blood kept in culture. Recombination joined TRBV10-2 with TRBJ1-5, and possibly TRBD1, on 6 matching bases. The DNA sequence is given as TGCGCCAGCAGGGACGGGACACTCAGCAATCAGCCCCAGCATTTT. This codes for CASRDGTLSNQPQHF.